What follows describes a single T cell receptor (beta chain). This clone was counted a single time. It lacks a known antigen. No clone much larger than this one lies a single base away; base qualities are absent. The sample comes from a study of T cells after posttransplantation cyclophosphamide (dated by TCRdb to about 2016). Looking at the study overall: The study tracked T cell repertoire reconstitution by TRB sequencing after myeloablative bone marrow transplantation using posttransplantation cyclophosphamide as GVHD prophylaxis. In 3 patients, up to 3 additional blood samples taken between 2 and 5.2 years after transplant also underwent TRB sequencing, as did pretransplant blood from 4 patients. Antigen receptor sequencing was done on samples from a few dozen PTCy-treated patients and from over 15 related bone marrow donors of those patients. Public TRB sequences were queried against a database of over 3,500 sequences associated with responses to pathogens, tumor antigens, self-antigens and alloantigens. Because TRA and TRB clonality correlated tightly in 10 or so samples, later TCR analyses were limited to TRB. Blood from all 35 or so PTCy patients with 1-year posttransplant specimens was subjected to TRB sequencing. Study-wide conclusions, independent of this receptor: Donor-recipient similarity was low at 1-2 months but increased during the first year, and donor CD8+ memory clones often dominated later blood repertoires. Across approximately 45 patients, recipient CMV seropositivity and CMV reactivation were highly associated with TRB clonality; PTCy diversity was similar to CNI/methotrexate controls. The TRB repertoires of T cells infiltrating skin or GI tract showed only limited overlap with the TRB repertoires of T cells in blood.

Reading the germline V gene gives CDR1 SGHTA and CDR2 FQGNSA. V is trimmed back by 6 bases and J by 6 bases, and the junction contains 7 bases that no gene match accounts for. The CDR3 holds 14 amino acids from the cysteine to the phenylalanine. Here the CDR3 DNA is all that survives: 42 bases in frame from base 1. The treatment or condition label of this sample denotes: high-dose cyclophosphamide on days +3 and +4 as single-agent GVHD prophylaxis. For conditioning, the PTCy patients got busulfan and fludarabine, then a related or unrelated marrow graft, followed by cyclophosphamide on days +3 and +4. PTCy-treated patients came from a prospective multi-institutional clinical trial. Mononuclear cells from peripheral blood and bone marrow were separated by Ficoll-Hypaque density centrifugation and then cryopreserved. TRB sequencing used genomic DNA with the immunoSEQ assay at survey resolution or the hsTCRB kit. In the original analysis: The immunoSEQ software handled initial read processing, and the LymphoSeq R package was used for repertoire analyses. Clonality was computed as 1 minus normalized Shannon entropy; Gini coefficient was also calculated for each TRB dataset. Phenotypes of unsorted samples were inferred by mapping TRB sequences from sorted subsets of the recipient or donor onto the same recipient's unsorted samples. TCRdb mirrors the immuneACCESS table, restricted to in-frame sequences. Some clones are absent from its copies; in checked studies, under half trace to an unresolved V gene, and the reason for the others is unknown. V and J calls plus clone size are reproduced from that table; the DNA served to infer D and trimming. The sample has around 4,600 clones on record, 70% to 85% of them singletons. The biggest ten clones account for 18% of the sample.

The sequencing here drew on PBMCs, taken 86 days after allogeneic stem cell transplant with posttransplant cyclophosphamide. The sequence was obtained from a male patient in his fifties who received an allogeneic stem cell transplant from an unrelated donor, was CMV-positive, and had acute GVHD only. After a transplant, the donor of the graft may account for some T cells. The sequence links TRBV7-2 to TRBJ2-2, with 7 bases matching TRBD1. CDR3 protein: CASRRDRAPGELFF. Read as DNA, the sequence is TGTGCCAGCAGGCGAGACAGGGCTCCCGGGGAGCTGTTTTTT. The CDR3 plus the reference TRBV7-2 and TRBJ2-2 genes for the other parts give the full variable domain: GAGVSQSPSNKVTEKGKDVELRCDPISGHTALYWYRQSLGQGLEFLIYFQGNSAPDKSGLPSDRFSAERTGGSVSTLTIQRTQQEDSAVYLCASRRDRAPGELFFGEGSRLTVL.